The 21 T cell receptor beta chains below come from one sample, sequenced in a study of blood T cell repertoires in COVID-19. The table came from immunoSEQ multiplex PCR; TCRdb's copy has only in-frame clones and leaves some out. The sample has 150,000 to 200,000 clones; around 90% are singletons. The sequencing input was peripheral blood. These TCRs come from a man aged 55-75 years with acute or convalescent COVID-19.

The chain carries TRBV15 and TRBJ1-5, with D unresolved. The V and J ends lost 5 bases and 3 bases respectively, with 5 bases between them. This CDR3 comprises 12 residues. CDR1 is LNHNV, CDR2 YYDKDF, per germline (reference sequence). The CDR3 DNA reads TGTGCCACCAGCCCCAACAATCAGCCCCAGCATTTT. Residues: CATSPNNQPQHF.

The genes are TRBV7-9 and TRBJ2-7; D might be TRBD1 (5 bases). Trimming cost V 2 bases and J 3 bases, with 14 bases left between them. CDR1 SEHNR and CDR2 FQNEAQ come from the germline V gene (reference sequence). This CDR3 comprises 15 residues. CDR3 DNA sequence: TGTGCCAGCAGCTTAAGTGGCCAGGGCCTCTACGAGCAGTACTTC. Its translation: CASSLSGQGLYEQYF.

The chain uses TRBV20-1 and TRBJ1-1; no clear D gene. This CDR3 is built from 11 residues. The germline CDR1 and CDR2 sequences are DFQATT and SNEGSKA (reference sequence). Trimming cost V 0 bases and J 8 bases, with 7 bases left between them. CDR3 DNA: TGCAGTGCTAGAGATCAGGCCGAAGCTTTCTTT. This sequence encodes CSARDQAEAFF.

The CDR3 is CASKYGQGGDEQYF. The CDR3 nucleotides read TGTGCCAGCAAGTATGGACAGGGAGGGGACGAGCAGTACTTC. The J gene is TRBJ2-7, the V gene TRBV2; D might be TRBD1 (8 bases). This CDR3 comprises 14 residues. Germline CDR1 SNHLY, CDR2 FYNNEI. V lost 7 bases, J lost 5 bases, and 18 bases lay in between.

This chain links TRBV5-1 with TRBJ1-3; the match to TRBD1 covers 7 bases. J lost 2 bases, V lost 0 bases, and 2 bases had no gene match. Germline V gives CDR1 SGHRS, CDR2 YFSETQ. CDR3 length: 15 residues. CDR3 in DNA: TGCGCCAGCAGCTTGGAGGGGGCTACTGGAAACACCATATATTTT. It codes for CASSLEGATGNTIYF.

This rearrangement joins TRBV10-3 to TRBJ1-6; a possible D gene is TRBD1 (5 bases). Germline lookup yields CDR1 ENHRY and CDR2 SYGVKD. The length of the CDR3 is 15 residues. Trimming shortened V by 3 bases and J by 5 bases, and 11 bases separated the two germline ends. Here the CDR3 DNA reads TGTGCCATCAGTGAAGTGGGGGGGGATAATTCACCCCTCCACTTT. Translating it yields CAISEVGGDNSPLHF.

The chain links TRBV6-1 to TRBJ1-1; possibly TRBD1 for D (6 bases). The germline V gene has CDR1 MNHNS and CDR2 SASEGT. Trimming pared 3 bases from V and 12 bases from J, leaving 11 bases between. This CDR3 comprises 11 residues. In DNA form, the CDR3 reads TGTGCCAGCAGTGAGGACAGTAGGACTTTCTTT. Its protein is CASSEDSRTFF.

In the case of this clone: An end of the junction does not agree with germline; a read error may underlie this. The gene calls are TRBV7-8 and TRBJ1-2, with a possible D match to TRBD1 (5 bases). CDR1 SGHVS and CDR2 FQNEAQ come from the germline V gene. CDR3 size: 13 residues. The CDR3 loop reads CASSLGWGRIDFF. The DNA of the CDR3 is TGTGCCAGCAGCTTAGGATGGGGCAGGATCGACTTCTTC.

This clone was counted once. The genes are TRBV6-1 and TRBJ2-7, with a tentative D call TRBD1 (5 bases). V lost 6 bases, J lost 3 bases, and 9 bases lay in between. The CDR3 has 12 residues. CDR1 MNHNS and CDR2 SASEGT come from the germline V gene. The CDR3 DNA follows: TGTGCCAGCAGCCCGACAGACTACGAGCAGTACTTC. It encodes CASSPTDYEQYF.

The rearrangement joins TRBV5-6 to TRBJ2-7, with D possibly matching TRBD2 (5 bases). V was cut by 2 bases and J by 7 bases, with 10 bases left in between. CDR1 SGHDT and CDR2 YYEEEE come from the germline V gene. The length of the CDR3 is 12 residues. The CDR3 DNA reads TGTGCCAGCAGCTTTGACGGGGAGGAGCAGTACTTC. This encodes CASSFDGEEQYF. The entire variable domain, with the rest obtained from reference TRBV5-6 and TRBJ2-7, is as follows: DAGVTQSPTHLIKTRGQQVTLRCSPKSGHDTVSWYQQALGQGPQFIFQYYEEEERQRGNFPDRFSGHQFPNYSSELNVNALLLGDSALYLCASSFDGEEQYFGPGTRLTVT.

Written as DNA, the CDR3 is TGTGCCAGCAGTTTAATTGCAGGGTACGGTGAAAAACTGTTTTTT. Protein sequence: CASSLIAGYGEKLFF. The rearrangement joins TRBV28 to TRBJ1-4; tentative D call: TRBD1 (5 bases). This CDR3 spans 15 amino acids. Trimming took off 2 bases at V and 7 bases at J, with 14 bases between the two ends. The V gene's germline CDR1 is MDHEN and CDR2 SYDVKM.

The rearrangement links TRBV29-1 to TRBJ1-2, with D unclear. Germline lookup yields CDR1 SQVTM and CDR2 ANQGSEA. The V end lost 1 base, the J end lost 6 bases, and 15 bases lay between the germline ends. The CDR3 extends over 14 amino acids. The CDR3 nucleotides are TGCAGCGTTGAAGGTTTAGGGAGTCTTCATGGCTACACCTTC. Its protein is CSVEGLGSLHGYTF. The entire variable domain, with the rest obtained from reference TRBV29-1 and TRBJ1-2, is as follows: SAVISQKPSRDICQRGTSLTIQCQVDSQVTMMFWYRQQPGQSLTLIATANQGSEATYESGFVIDKFPISRPNLTFSTLTVSNMSPEDSSIYLCSVEGLGSLHGYTFGSGTRLTVV.

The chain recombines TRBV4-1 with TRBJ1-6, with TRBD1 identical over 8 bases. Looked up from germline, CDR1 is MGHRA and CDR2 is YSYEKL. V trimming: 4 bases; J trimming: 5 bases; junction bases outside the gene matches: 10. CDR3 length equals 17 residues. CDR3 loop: CASSRGQGSNDNSPLHF. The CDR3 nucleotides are TGCGCCAGCAGCCGTGGACAGGGCTCCAACGATAATTCACCCCTCCACTTT.

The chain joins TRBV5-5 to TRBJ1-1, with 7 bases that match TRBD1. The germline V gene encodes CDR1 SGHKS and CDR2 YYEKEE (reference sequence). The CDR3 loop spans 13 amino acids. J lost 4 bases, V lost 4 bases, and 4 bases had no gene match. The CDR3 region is CASSPQGVTEAFF. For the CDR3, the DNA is TGTGCCAGCAGCCCCCAGGGGGTCACTGAAGCTTTCTTT.

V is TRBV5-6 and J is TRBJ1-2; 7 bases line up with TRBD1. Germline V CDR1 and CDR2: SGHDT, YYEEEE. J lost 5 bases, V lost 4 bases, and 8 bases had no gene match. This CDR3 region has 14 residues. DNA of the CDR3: TGTGCCAGCAGCCCGGACAGGCTTGGGTATGGCTACACCTTC. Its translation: CASSPDRLGYGYTF.

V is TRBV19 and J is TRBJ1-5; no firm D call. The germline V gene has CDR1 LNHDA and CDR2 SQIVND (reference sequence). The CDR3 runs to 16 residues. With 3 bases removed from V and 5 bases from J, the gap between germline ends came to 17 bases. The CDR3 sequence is CASSIPGRVSHQPQHF. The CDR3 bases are TGTGCCAGTAGTATTCCTGGGAGGGTGTCGCATCAGCCCCAGCATTTT.

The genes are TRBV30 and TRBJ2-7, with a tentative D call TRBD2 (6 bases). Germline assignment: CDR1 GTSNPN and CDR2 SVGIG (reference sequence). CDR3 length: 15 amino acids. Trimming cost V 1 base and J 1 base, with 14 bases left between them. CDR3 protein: CAWSGGVTYSYEQYV. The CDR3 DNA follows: TGTGCCTGGAGTGGGGGGGTGACATATTCCTACGAGCAGTACGTC.

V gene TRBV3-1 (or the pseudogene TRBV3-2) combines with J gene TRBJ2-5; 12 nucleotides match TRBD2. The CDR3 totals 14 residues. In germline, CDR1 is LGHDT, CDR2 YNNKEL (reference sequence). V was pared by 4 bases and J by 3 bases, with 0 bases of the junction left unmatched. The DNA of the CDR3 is TGTGCCAGCAGCCCTAGCGGGGGGGAAGAGACCCAGTACTTC. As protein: CASSPSGGEETQYF.

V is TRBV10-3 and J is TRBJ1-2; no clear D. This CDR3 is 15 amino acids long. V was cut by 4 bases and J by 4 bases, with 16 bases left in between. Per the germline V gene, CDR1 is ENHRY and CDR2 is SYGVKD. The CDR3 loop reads CAISGRATLGYGYTF. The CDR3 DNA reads TGTGCCATCAGTGGGAGGGCCACTCTCGGCTATGGCTACACCTTC.

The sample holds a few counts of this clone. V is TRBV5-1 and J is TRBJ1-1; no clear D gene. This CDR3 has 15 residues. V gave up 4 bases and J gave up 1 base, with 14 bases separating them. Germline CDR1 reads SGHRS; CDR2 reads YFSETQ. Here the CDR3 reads CASSRESAKNTEAFF. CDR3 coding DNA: TGCGCCAGCAGCCGAGAGAGTGCGAAGAACACTGAAGCTTTCTTT.

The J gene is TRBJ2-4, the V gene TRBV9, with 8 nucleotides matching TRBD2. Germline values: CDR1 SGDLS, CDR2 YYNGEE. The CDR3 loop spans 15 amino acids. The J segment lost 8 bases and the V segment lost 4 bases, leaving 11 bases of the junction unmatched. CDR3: CASSPEYRRGDIQYF. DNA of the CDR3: TGTGCCAGCAGCCCGGAGTACAGGCGGGGGGACATTCAGTACTTC.